The 2 T cell receptor beta chains presented below share a single source sample, sequenced in a study of T cells in Graves' hyperthyroidism and ophthalmopathy. RNA transcripts were the template for amplifying TCR beta CDR3 regions. The HTBI primer set was used in a first-round RT-PCR of the TCR CDR3. TCRdb re-called the multiplex PCR reads with MiXCR, one entry per CDR3 protein. The data contain hundreds of thousands of distinct CDR3 sequences, roughly a sixth of them singletons. Sequencing was carried out using blood. The receptors were gathered from a woman aged 50 to 65 with Graves' hyperthyroidism that later progressed to Graves' ophthalmopathy.

This clonotype came up many times. The V and J genes are TRBV5-1 and TRBJ2-1; perhaps D is TRBD1 or TRBD2 (6 bases each). The CDR3 length is 16 residues. Germline lookup yields CDR1 SGHRS and CDR2 YFSETQ. V was pared by 4 bases and J by 4 bases, with 18 bases between. The CDR3: CASSPPTGAAYNEQFF. The CDR3 nucleotides are TGCGCCAGCAGCCCCCCCACGGGGGCGGCATACAATGAGCAGTTCTTC.

This sequence joins TRBV5-1 and TRBJ1-2, with a weak D call TRBD1 (6 bases). The CDR3 extends over 17 amino acids. The V gene's germline CDR1 is SGHRS and CDR2 YFSETQ. Trimming pared 0 bases from V and 0 bases from J, leaving 15 bases between. CDR3 sequence (DNA): TGCGCCAGCAGCTTGGAAGTAACAGGGCGATCTAACTATGGCTACACCTTC. Translated: CASSLEVTGRSNYGYTF.